The rows below give T cell receptor beta chains drawn from one sample of a study of OX40 agonist ivuxolimab in advanced cancers. The assay was immunoSEQ multiplex PCR, and TCRdb's table has in-frame clones only and misses some. The data show 30,000 to 45,000 clones, about four fifths seen once. Sequenced here: CD4+ or CD8+ T cells sorted from blood, sampled in a trial of the OX40 agonist ivuxolimab. These receptors originate from an adult with an advanced solid tumor such as melanoma, head and neck, liver or kidney cancer. Both conserved end residues are part of each CDR3.

>TRBJ1-5|TRBV10-3
CAIREGSGQPQHF
>TRBJ1-2|TRBV6-1
CASSEQPNREGNYGYTF
>TRBJ2-7|TRBV28
CASSLGGTIYEQYF
>TRBJ1-1|TRBV6-5
CASRRTGERAFF
>TRBJ2-3|TRBV29-1
CSGGNTDTQYF
>TRBJ1-2|TRBV23-1
CASMNADFYGYTF
>TRBJ2-7|TRBV5-1
CASSLVSSGGAYEQYF
>TRBJ2-5|TRBV18
CASSPTRTVDRTRETQYF
>TRBJ1-1|TRBV1
CTSSLQRYRNTEAFF
>TRBJ2-4|TRBV4-2
CASSQDPGGDATQYF
>TRBJ1-3|TRBV7-6
CASSLGRIDGNTIYF
>TRBJ2-7|TRBV6-5
CASSTSGIYEQYF
>TRBJ2-5|TRBV7-7
CASSLGDRQYF
>TRBJ2-3|TRBV6-1
CASSGPGGQGTQYF
>TRBJ2-7|TRBV19
CASSGATTGQKYEQYF
>TRBJ2-1|TRBV4-1
CASSQETTSRYNEQFF
>TRBJ1-4|TRBV6-1
CASMEGSTNEKLFF
>TRBJ2-2|TRBV7-3
CASSLESGRKNIGELFF
>TRBJ2-2|TRBV10-1
CASSDSTHRSKKNTGELFF
>TRBJ2-1|TRBV5-4
CASSVGLANEQFF
>TRBJ2-6|TRBV29-1
CSVEDRASANVLTF
>TRBJ2-7|TRBV5-4
CASSGTTSGRGGVYEQYF
>TRBJ1-2|TRBV6-6
CASSYSGRSNYGYTF
>TRBJ1-5|TRBV6-1
CASSAWLGNSNQPQHF
>TRBJ2-1|TRBV5-1
CASSPQGARYNEQFF
>TRBJ2-1|TRBV9
CASSVGTSGSTDEQFF
>TRBJ1-5|TRBV11-2
CASSLWGDQPQHF
>TRBJ2-7|TRBV28
CASSFSLAGLRYEQYF
>TRBJ2-1|TRBV5-1
CASRDRVFDEQFF
>TRBJ1-3|TRBV28
CASGGTASGNTIYF
>TRBJ1-1|TRBV7-2
CASSLGGGRTYTEAFF
>TRBJ1-3|TRBV28
CASRGTGRNTIYF
>TRBJ2-3|TRBV7-6
CASSPRFDRRGTDTQYF